This TCR beta chain was sequenced in a study of blood T cell repertoires in COVID-19. The table came from immunoSEQ multiplex PCR; TCRdb's copy has only in-frame clones and leaves some out. The profile shows about 140,000 clones, about four fifths of them singletons. Germline V lookup: CDR1 MDHEN, CDR2 SYDVKM. This CDR3 is built from 14 residues. Between the trimmed V and J ends, which lost 7 bases and 1 base, there was a span of 13 bases. This receptor was taken from a man in his forties or fifties with acute COVID-19. Sequenced sample: PBMCs or T cells enriched from blood (not recorded which). The chain links TRBV28 to TRBJ1-2, with D perhaps TRBD1 (5 bases). Here the CDR3 DNA reads TGTGCCAGCATAAAGACAGCAAATAACTATGGCTACACCTTC. Translation gives CASIKTANNYGYTF.